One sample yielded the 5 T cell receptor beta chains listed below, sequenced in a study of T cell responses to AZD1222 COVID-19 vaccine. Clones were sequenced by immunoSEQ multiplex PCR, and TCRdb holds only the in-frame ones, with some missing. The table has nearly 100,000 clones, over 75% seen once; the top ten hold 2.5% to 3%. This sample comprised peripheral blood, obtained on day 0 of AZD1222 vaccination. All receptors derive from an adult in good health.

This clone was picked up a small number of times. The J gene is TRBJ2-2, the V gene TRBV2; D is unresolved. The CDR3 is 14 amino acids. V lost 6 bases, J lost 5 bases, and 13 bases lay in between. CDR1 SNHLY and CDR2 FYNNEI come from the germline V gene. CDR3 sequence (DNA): TGTGCCAGCAGGGCTATTGGGATAACCGGGGAGCTGTTTTTT. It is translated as CASRAIGITGELFF.

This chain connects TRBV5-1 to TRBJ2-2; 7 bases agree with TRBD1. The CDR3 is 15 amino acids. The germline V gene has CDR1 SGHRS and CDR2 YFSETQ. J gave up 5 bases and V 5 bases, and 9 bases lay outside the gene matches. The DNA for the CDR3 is TGCGCCAGCAGACGAACAGGGGAGCGTACCGGGGAGCTGTTTTTT. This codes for CASRRTGERTGELFF.

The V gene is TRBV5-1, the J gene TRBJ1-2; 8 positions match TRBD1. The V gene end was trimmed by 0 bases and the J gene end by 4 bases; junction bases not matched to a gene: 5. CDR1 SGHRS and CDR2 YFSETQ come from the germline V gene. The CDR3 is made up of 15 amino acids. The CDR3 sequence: CASSLETDRAYGYTF. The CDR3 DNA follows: TGCGCCAGCAGCTTGGAAACGGACAGGGCCTATGGCTACACCTTC.

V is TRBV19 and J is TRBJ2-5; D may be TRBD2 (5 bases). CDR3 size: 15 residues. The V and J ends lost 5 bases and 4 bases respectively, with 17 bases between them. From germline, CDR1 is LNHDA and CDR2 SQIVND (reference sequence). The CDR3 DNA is TGTGCCAGTAGTCCGGGGATCAGCCCGGTAGAGACCCAGTACTTC. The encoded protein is CASSPGISPVETQYF.

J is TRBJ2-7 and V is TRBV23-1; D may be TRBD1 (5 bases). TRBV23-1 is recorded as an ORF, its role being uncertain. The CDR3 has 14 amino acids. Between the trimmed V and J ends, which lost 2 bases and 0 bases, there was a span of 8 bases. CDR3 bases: TGCGCCAGCAGTCAAGGGGCGGTCTCCTACGAGCAGTACTTC. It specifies CASSQGAVSYEQYF.